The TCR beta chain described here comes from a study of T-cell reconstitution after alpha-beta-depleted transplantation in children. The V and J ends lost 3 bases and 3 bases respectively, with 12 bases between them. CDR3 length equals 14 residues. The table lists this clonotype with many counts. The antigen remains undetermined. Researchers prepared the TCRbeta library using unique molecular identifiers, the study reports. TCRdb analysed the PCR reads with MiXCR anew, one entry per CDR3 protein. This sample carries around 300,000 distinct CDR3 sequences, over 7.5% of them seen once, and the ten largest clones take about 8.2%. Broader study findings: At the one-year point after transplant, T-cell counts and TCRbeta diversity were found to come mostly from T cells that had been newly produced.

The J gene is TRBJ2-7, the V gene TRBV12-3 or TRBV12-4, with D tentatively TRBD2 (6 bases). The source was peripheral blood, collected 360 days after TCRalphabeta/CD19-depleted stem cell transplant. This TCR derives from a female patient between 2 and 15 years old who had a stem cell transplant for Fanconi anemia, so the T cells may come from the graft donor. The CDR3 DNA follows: TGTGCCAGCAGTTTCGCGGGGCCTGGCTACGAGCAGTACTTC. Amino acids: CASSFAGPGYEQYF.